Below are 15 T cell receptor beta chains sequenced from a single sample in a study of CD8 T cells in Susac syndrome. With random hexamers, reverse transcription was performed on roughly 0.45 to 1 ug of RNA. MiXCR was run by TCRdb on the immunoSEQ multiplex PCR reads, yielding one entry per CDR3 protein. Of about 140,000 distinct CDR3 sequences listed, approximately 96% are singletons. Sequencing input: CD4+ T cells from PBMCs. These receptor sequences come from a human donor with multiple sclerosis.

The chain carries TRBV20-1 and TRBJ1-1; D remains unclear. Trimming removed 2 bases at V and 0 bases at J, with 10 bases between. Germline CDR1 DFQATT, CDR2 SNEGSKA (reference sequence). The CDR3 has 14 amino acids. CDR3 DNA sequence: TGCAGTGCTAGAAGGTCACATTTGAACACTGAAGCTTTCTTT. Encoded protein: CSARRSHLNTEAFF.

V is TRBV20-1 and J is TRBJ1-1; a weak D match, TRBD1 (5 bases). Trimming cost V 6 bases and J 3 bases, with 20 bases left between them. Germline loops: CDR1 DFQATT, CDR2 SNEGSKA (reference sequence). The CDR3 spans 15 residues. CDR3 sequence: CSATPLVGDHTEAFF. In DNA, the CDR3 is TGCAGTGCCACCCCCCTTGTGGGGGACCACACTGAAGCTTTCTTT.

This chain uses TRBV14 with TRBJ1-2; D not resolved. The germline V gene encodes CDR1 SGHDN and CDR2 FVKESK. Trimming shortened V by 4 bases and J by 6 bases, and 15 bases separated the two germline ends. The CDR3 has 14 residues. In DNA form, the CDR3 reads TGTGCCAGCAGCCCCTTATCAGGCGGCGATGGCTACACCTTC. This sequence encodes CASSPLSGGDGYTF.

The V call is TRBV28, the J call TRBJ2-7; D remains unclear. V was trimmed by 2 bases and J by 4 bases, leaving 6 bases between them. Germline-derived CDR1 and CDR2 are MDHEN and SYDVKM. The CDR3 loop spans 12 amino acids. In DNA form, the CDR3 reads TGTGCCAGCAGTTTAGGGATGTACGAGCAGTACTTC. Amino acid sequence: CASSLGMYEQYF. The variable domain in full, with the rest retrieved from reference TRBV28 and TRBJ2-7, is DVKVTQSSRYLVKRTGEKVFLECVQDMDHENMFWYRQDPGLGLRLIYFSYDVKMKEKGDIPEGYSVSREKKERFSLILESASTNQTSMYLCASSLGMYEQYFGPGTRLTVT.

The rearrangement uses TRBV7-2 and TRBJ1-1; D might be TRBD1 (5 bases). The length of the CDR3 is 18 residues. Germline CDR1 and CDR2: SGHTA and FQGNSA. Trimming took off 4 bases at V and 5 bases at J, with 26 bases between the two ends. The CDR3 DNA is TGTGCCAGCAGCTCTCCCCTGGGGGGTAGGGGCCGCAAAACTGAAGCTTTCTTT. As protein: CASSSPLGGRGRKTEAFF.

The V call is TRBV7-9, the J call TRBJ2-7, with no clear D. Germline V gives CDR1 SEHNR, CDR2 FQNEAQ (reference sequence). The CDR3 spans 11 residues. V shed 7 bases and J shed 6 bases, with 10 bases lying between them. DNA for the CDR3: TGTGCCAGCAACCGTTGGGGCGAGCAGTACTTC. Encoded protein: CASNRWGEQYF. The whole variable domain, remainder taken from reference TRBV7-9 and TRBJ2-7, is DTGVSQNPRHKITKRGQNVTFRCDPISEHNRLYWYRQTLGQGPEFLTYFQNEAQLEKSRLLSDRFSAERPKGSFSTLEIQRTEQGDSAMYLCASNRWGEQYFGPGTRLTVT.

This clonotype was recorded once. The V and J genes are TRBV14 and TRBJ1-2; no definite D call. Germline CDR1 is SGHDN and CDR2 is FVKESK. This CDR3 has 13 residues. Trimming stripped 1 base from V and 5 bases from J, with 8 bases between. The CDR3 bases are TGTGCCAGCAGCCAAGGGTTCGTTTATGGCTACACCTTC. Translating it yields CASSQGFVYGYTF.

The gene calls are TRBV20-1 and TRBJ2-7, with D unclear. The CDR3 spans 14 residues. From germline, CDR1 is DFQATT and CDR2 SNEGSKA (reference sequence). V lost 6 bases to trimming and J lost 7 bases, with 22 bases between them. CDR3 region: CSAPPLWSPREQYF. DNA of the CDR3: TGCAGTGCCCCTCCGCTCTGGTCGCCTAGGGAGCAGTACTTC.

This CDR3 reads CSVGTRLGTDTQYF. As DNA, the CDR3 is TGCAGCGTGGGGACCCGATTGGGCACAGATACGCAGTATTTT. The V and J genes are TRBV29-1 and TRBJ2-3; D might be TRBD1 or TRBD2, each matching 5 bases. This CDR3 region has 14 residues. CDR1 SQVTM and CDR2 ANQGSEA come from the germline V gene. V gave up 6 bases and J gave up 1 base, with 14 bases separating them.

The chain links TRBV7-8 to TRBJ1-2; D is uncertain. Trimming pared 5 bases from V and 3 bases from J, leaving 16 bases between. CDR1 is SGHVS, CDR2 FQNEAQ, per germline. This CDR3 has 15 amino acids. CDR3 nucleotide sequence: TGTGCCAGCAGCCGGACCGCTGGCGGATACTATGGCTACACCTTC. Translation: CASSRTAGGYYGYTF.

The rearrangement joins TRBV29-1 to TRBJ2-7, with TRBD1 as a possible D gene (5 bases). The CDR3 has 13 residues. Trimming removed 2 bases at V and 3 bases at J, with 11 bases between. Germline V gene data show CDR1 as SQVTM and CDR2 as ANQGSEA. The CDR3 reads CSVEKGVGYEQYF. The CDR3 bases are TGCAGCGTTGAAAAAGGGGTTGGCTACGAGCAGTACTTC.

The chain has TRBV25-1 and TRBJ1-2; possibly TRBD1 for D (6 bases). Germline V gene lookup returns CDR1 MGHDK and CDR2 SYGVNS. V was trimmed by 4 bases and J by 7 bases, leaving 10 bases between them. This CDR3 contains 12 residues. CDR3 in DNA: TGTGCCAGCAGTGGTACAGGGTTTGGCTACACCTTC. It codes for CASSGTGFGYTF.

CDR3 amino acids: CASTWGGRREQYF. In nucleotides, the CDR3 is TGTGCCAGCACTTGGGGGGGGCGGCGCGAGCAGTACTTC. The V call is TRBV6-2 or TRBV6-3, the J call TRBJ2-7; D might be TRBD2 (7 bases). The CDR3 runs to 13 residues. The germline CDR1 and CDR2 sequences are MNHEY and SVGEGT. Trimming stripped 7 bases from V and 6 bases from J, with 16 bases between.

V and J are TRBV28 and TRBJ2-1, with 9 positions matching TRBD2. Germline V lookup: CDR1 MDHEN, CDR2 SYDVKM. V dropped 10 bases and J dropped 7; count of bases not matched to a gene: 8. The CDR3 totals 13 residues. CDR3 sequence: CAIGGGARNEQFF. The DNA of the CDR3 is TGTGCCATCGGCGGGGGGGCGCGGAATGAGCAGTTCTTC. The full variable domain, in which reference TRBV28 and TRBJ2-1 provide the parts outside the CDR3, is DVKVTQSSRYLVKRTGEKVFLECVQDMDHENMFWYRQDPGLGLRLIYFSYDVKMKEKGDIPEGYSVSREKKERFSLILESASTNQTSMYLCAIGGGARNEQFFGPGTRLTVL.

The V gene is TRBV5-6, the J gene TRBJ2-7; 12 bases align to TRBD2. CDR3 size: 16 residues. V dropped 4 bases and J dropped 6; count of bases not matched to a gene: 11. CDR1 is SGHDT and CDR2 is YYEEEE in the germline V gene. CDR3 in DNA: TGTGCCAGCAGCACCAGACTAGCGGGAGTTCGGAGCGAGCAGTACTTC. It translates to CASSTRLAGVRSEQYF.